This TCR beta chain emerged from a study of tumor-infiltrating lymphocytes in primary liver carcinoma. Study context: Ranging in age from 30 to 69 years, the patients were men and women.

In regard to this clonotype: The antigen is unknown.

Each 20-30 mg portion of unsorted bulk tissue served as the source for co-extraction of RNA and DNA. The germline V gene has CDR1 SNHLY and CDR2 FYNNEI. The CDR3 is 15 residues long. V was shortened by 3 bases and J by 6 bases, with 18 bases between the two germline ends. Study-level points and caveats: In tumor-adjacent and tumor-blood pairs, overlap was lower than in tumor region pairs. Tumor specimens were characterized by a significantly higher top-250-clone fraction than blood (p = 0.039). Only about 7-24% of top clones were detected in each of the five tumor regions.

cDNA specific to TCR beta was made from 450 to 650 ng of total RNA, with a constant-region primer employed for priming. ARM-PCR was slightly modified, and three nested multiplex PCR rounds with it gave rise to the TCR beta libraries. TRBV1-TRBV30 forward primers paired with a C-beta reverse primer drove the first two PCR rounds, about 10 cycles each. TCRdb passed the multiplex PCR reads through MiXCR, listing each CDR3 protein once. The top ten hold 9.3% of the sample, which has 120,000 or so distinct CDR3 sequences, about 68% seen once. This TCR was recovered from a woman between 55 and 75 years old with primary liver carcinoma and hepatitis B virus infection. V usage is TRBV2 and J usage is TRBJ2-7; tentatively, D is TRBD1 or TRBD2 (5 bases each). Sequences were obtained from liver tumor tissue from sampling region 1. The subset was: tumor region T1, superior pole. The CDR3 DNA reads TGTGCCAGCAGTGATTTGGCAGGGAGATTGGGCGAGCAGTACTTC. Translated, it gives CASSDLAGRLGEQYF.